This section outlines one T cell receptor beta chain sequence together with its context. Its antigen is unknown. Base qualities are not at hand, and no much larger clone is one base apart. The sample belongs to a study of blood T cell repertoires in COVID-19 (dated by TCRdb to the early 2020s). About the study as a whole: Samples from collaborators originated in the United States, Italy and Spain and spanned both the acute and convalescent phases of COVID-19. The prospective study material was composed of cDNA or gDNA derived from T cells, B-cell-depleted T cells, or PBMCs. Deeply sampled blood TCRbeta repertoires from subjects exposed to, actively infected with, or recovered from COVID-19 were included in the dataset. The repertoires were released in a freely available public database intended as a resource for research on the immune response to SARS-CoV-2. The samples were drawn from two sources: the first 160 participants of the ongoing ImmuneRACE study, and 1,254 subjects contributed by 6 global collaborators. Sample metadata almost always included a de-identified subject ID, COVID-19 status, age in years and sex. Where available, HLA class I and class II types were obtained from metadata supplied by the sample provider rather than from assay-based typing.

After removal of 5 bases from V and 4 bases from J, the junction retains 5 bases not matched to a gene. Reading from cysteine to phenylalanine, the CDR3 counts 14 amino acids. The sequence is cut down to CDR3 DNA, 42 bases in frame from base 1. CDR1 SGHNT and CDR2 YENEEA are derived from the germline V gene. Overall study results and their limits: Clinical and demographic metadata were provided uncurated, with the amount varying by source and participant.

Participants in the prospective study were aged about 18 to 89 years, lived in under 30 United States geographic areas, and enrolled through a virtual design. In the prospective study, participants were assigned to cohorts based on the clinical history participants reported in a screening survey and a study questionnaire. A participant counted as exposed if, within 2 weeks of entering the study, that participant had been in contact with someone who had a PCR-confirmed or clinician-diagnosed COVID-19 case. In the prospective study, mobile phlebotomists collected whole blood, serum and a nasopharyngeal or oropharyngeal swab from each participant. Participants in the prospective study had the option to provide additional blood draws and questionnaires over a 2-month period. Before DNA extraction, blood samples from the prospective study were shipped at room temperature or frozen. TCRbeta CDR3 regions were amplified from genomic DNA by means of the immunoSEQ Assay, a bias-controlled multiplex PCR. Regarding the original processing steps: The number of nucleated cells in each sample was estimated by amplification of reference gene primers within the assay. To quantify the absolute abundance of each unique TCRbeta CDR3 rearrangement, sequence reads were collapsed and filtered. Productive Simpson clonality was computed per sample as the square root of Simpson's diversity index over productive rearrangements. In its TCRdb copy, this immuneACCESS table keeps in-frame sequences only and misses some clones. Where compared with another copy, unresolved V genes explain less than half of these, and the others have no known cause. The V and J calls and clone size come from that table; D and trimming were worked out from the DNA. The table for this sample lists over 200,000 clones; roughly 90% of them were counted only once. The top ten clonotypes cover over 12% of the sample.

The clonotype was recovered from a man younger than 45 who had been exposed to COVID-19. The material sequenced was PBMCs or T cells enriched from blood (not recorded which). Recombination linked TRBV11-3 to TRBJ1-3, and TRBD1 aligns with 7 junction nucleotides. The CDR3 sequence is CASSHRGEGNTIYF. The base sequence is TGTGCCAGCAGCCACAGGGGCGAAGGAAACACCATATATTTT.